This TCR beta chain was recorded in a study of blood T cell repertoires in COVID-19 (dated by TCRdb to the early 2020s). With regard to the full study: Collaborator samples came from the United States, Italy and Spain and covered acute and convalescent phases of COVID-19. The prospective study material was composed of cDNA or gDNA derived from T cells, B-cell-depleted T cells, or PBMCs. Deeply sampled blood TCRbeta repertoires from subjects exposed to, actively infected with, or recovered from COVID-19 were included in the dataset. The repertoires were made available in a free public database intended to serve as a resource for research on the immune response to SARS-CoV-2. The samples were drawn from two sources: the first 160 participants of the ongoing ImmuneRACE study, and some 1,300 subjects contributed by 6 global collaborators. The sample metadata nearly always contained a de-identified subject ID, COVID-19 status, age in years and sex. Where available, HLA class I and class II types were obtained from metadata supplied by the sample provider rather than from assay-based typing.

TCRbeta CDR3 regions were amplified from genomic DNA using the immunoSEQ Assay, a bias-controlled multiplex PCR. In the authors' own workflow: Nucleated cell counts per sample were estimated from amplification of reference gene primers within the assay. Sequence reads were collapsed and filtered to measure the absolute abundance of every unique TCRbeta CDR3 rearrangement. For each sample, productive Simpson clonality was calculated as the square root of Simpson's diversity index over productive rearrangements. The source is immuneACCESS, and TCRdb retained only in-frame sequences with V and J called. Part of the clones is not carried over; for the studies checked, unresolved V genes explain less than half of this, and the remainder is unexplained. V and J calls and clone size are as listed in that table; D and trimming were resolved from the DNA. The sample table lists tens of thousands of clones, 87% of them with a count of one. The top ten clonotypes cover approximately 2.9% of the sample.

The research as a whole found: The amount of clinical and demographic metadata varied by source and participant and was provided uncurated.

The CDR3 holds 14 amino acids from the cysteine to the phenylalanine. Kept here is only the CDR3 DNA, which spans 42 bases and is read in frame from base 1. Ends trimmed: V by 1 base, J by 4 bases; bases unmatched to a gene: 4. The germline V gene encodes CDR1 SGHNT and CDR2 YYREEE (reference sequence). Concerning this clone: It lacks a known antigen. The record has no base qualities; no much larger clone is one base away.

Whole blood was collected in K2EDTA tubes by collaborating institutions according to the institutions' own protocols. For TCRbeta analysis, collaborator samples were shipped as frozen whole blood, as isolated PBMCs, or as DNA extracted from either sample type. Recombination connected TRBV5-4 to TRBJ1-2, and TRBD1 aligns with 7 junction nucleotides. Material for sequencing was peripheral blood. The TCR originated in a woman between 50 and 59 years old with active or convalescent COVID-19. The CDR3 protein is CASSLIGGGYGYTF. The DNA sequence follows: TGTGCCAGCAGCTTGATAGGGGGCGGCTATGGCTACACCTTC.